This TCR beta chain is from a study of cytomegalovirus exposure and HLA in healthy donors. Study background: A later analysis reported the 130 or so validation repertoires used the same platform as the 500 to 800 first-cohort repertoires.

The CDR3 is 13 amino acids. Germline CDR1 reads LGHNA; CDR2 reads YNFKEQ. The V end was cut by 0 bases, the J end by 7 bases, with 7 bases between. Sequencing used immunoSEQ multiplex PCR; TCRdb keeps in-frame clones, though not all of them. The sample lists some 86,000 clones; 93% were seen once. The sample taken for sequencing was PBMCs. The source is a woman in her twenties or thirties in good health and CMV-seronegative. The chain has TRBV4-2 and TRBJ2-1; no reliable D call. CDR3 region: CASSQDLVNEQFF. CDR3 coding DNA: TGTGCCAGCAGCCAAGACCTAGTAAATGAGCAGTTCTTC.